Listed below are T cell receptor beta chains from one sample, sequenced in a study of metastatic and nonmetastatic thyroid tumors. TCRdb re-called the PCR reads through MiXCR. Among under 30,000 clones listed, approximately 4% were seen once. The sample was blood. Receptors were obtained from a female donor with papillary thyroid cancer or a benign thyroid nodule (not recorded which). Some clones in this sample may be carry-over from other donors' samples. CDR3s leave out the opening cysteine and the closing phenylalanine or tryptophan. The order of the fields is V gene, CDR3 length, CDR3 protein.

V gene: TRBV15; CDR3 length: 14; CDR3 protein: ATSKGLAVSTDTQY
V gene: TRBV6-1; CDR3 length: 13; CDR3 protein: ASSEVAGANQPQH
V gene: TRBV9; CDR3 length: 12; CDR3 protein: ASSGQGANSPLH
V gene: TRBV6-2/TRBV6-3; CDR3 length: 10; CDR3 protein: ASSYLTYEQY
V gene: TRBV27; CDR3 length: 11; CDR3 protein: ASSLWRGTEAF
V gene: TRBV19; CDR3 length: 13; CDR3 protein: ASSMDLANTGEPF
V gene: TRBV28; CDR3 length: 15; CDR3 protein: ASSYGLVGDSSYEQY
V gene: TRBV27; CDR3 length: 13; CDR3 protein: ASTSRDRGDQEQY
V gene: TRBV4-1; CDR3 length: 13; CDR3 protein: ASSQPMSSGNTIY
V gene: TRBV7-9; CDR3 length: 12; CDR3 protein: ASSISGRSYEQY
V gene: TRBV27; CDR3 length: 13; CDR3 protein: ASNSRDRGAQEQY
V gene: TRBV28; CDR3 length: 14; CDR3 protein: ASSLLGTFRNEKLF
V gene: TRBV28; CDR3 length: 13; CDR3 protein: ASSFGGVDTGELF
V gene: TRBV18; CDR3 length: 12; CDR3 protein: ASSPRQGAETQY
V gene: TRBV30; CDR3 length: 12; CDR3 protein: ASRAGGGGDTQY
V gene: TRBV11-2; CDR3 length: 11; CDR3 protein: ASSPARGGDYT
V gene: TRBV5-1; CDR3 length: 12; CDR3 protein: ASSSSSYNSPLH
V gene: TRBV28; CDR3 length: 12; CDR3 protein: ASSLTGLGSPLH
V gene: TRBV28; CDR3 length: 12; CDR3 protein: ASSLASGIQTQY
V gene: TRBV6-1; CDR3 length: 10; CDR3 protein: ATRTANYGYT
V gene: TRBV28; CDR3 length: 14; CDR3 protein: ASSPDRGRDQETQY
V gene: TRBV6-2/TRBV6-3; CDR3 length: 12; CDR3 protein: ASTMTGGKYEQY
V gene: TRBV28; CDR3 length: 13; CDR3 protein: ASSLSAGGRGKLF
V gene: TRBV27; CDR3 length: 12; CDR3 protein: ASSWSQGYYGYT
V gene: TRBV27; CDR3 length: 9; CDR3 protein: ASSYPGPQH
V gene: TRBV6-5; CDR3 length: 12; CDR3 protein: ASSSGTSVTEAF
V gene: TRBV6-1; CDR3 length: 10; CDR3 protein: ASSDSSYEQY
V gene: TRBV2; CDR3 length: 11; CDR3 protein: ASSDGRDYGYT
V gene: TRBV18; CDR3 length: 14; CDR3 protein: ASSPKRSGGEETQY